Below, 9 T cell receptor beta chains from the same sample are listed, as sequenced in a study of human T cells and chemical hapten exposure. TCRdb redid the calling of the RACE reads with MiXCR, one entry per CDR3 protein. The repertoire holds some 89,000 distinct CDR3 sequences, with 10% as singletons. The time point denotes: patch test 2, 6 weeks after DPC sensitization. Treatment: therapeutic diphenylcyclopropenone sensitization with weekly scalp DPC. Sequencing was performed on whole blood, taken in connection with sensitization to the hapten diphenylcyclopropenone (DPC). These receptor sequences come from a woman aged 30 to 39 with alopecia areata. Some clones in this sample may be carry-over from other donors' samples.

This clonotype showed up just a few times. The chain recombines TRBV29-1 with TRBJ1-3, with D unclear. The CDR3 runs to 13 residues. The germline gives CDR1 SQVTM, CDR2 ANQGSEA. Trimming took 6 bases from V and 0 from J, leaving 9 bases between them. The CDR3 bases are TGCAGCGTGGGGTTCAGCTCTGGAAACACCATATATTTT. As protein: CSVGFSSGNTIYF.

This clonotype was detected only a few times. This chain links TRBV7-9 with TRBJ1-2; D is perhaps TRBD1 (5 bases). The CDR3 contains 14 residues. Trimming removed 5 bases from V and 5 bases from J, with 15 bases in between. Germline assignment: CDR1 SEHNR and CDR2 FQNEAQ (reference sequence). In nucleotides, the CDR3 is TGTGCCAGCAGCCCAGCGACAGTCAAGTATGGCTACACCTTC. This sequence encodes CASSPATVKYGYTF.

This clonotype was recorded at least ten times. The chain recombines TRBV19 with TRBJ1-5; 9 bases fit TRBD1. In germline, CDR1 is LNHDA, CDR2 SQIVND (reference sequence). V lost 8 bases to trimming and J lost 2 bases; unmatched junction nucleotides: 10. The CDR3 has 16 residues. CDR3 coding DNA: TGTGCCAGTGAAGTTTTGGGACAGGGACGCAATCAGCCCCAGCATTTT. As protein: CASEVLGQGRNQPQHF.

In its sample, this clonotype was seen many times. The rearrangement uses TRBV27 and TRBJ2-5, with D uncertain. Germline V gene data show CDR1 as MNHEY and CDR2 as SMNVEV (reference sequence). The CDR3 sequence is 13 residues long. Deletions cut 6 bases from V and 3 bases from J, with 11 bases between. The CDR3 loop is CASSDRLEETQYF. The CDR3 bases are TGTGCCAGCAGCGATAGACTGGAAGAGACCCAGTACTTC.

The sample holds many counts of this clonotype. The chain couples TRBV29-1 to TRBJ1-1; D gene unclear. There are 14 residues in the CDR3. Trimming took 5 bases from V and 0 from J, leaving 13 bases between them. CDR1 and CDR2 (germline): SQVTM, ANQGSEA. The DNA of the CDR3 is TGCAGCGTTCGACGGATCCTCATGAACACTGAAGCTTTCTTT. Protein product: CSVRRILMNTEAFF.

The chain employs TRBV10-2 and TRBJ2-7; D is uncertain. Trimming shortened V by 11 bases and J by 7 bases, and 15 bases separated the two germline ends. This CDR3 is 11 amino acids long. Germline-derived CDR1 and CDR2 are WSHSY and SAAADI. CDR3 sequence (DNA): TGCGCCGGCGACTCTCTATGGGAGCAGTACTTC. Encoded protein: CAGDSLWEQYF.

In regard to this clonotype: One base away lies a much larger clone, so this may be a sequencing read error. The CDR3 DNA sequence: TGCGCCAGCAGCTACAATACGTATAGCACAGATACGCAGTATTTT. It codes for CASSYNTYSTDTQYF. The V gene is TRBV4-3, the J gene TRBJ2-3; no clear D. This CDR3 region has 15 residues. Germline CDR1 LGHNA, CDR2 YSLEER. V lost 5 bases to trimming and J lost 0 bases, with 12 bases between them.

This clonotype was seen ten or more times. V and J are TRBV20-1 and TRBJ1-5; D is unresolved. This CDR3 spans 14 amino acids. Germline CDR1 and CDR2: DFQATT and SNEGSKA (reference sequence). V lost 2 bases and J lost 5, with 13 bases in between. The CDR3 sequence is CSARTGYGDQPQHF. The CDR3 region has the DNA TGCAGTGCTAGAACGGGTTATGGGGATCAGCCCCAGCATTTT.

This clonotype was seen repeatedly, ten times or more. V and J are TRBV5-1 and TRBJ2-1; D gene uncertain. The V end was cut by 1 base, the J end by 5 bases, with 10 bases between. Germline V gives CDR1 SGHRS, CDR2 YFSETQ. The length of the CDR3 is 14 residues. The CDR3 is CASSLFPGNNEQFF. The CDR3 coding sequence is TGCGCCAGCAGCTTGTTCCCAGGCAACAATGAGCAGTTCTTC. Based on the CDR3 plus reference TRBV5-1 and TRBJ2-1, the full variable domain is KAGVTQTPRYLIKTRGQQVTLSCSPISGHRSVSWYQQTPGQGLQFLFEYFSETQRNKGNFPGRFSGRQFSNSRSEMNVSTLELGDSALYLCASSLFPGNNEQFFGPGTRLTVL.